A selection of T cell receptor beta chains follows, all from one sample in a study of T-cell memory formation after mild COVID-19. TCRdb redid the calling of the 5' RACE reads with MiXCR, one entry per CDR3 protein. The table shows hundreds of thousands of distinct CDR3 sequences, with 15% occurring only once. Material: PBMCs or a T cell subset sorted from them (not recorded which). Receptor source: a man between 18 and 35 years old who had mild COVID-19 (a few samples of this study predate the infection). Cell type and time point are not known. The CDR3 runs from the conserved cysteine through the conserved F or W. The order of the fields is clone size, D gene, CDR3 length, V gene, J gene, CDR3 DNA, CDR3 protein. The D gene is left open where the match is weak. Clone size is not always given. Where it is, it says once, few, many or a class for expanded clones.

>-|-|17|TRBV7-3|TRBJ1-1
TGTGCCAGCAGCTTATGGGCCCTTGAGGGGGGAAACACTGAAGCTTTCTTT
CASSLWALEGGNTEAFF
>-|-|12|TRBV28|TRBJ1-1
TGTGCCAGCAGGGGACCGAACACTGAAGCTTTCTTT
CASRGPNTEAFF
>few|TRBD2|13|TRBV5-1|TRBJ2-7
TGCGCCAGCAGCTTGTGGGAGGGCCCCGAGCAGTACTTC
CASSLWEGPEQYF
>-|TRBD2|15|TRBV7-2|TRBJ2-5
TGTGCCAGCAGCTTCGGCGGGGGAATCCAAGAGACCCAGTACTTC
CASSFGGGIQETQYF
>-|TRBD1|16|TRBV20-1|TRBJ1-1
TGCAGTGCTAGAGATTGGACAGGTCGAGGGGACACTGAAGCTTTCTTT
CSARDWTGRGDTEAFF
>few|-|12|TRBV7-9|TRBJ1-3
TGTGCCAGCAGCCCCGACGAAGCCACCATATATTTT
CASSPDEATIYF
>-|TRBD2|15|TRBV9|TRBJ2-1
TGTGCCAGCAGCGTTTCGGGGGGGCCAGTCAATGAGCAGTTCTTC
CASSVSGGPVNEQFF
>many|-|16|TRBV20-1|TRBJ1-2
TGCAGTGCTAGCGCGCTCCGGGACACATTTAACTATGGCTACACCTTC
CSASALRDTFNYGYTF
>many|-|15|TRBV5-1|TRBJ1-5
TGCGCCAGCAGCTCGGGACTAGATGGGGTTCAGCCCCAGCATTTT
CASSSGLDGVQPQHF
>-|-|16|TRBV2|TRBJ1-5
TGTGCCAGCACGATCGAGACTCCCTTTAGCAATCAGCCCCAGCATTTT
CASTIETPFSNQPQHF
>-|-|11|TRBV29-1|TRBJ1-1
TGCAGCGTTCGGCCTAGCACTGAAGCTTTCTTT
CSVRPSTEAFF
>-|-|13|TRBV4-1|TRBJ2-5
TGCGCCAGCAGCGGGGAGGTGCAAGAGACCCAGTACTTC
CASSGEVQETQYF
>-|TRBD1|16|TRBV5-1|TRBJ2-7
TGCGCCAGCAGCTTGATTGGGCAGGGGGCTTCCTACGAGCAGTACTTC
CASSLIGQGASYEQYF
>-|TRBD1|15|TRBV20-1|TRBJ2-2
TGCAGTGCTAGGGCCGGGACAGATCCCACCGGGGAGCTGTTTTTT
CSARAGTDPTGELFF
>-|-|14|TRBV7-9|TRBJ1-1
TGTGCCAGCAGCTTCGGACAGTTGAACACTGAAGCTTTCTTT
CASSFGQLNTEAFF
>once|-|14|TRBV10-3|TRBJ1-2
TGTGCCATCAGCCCCGCCCCGGACAGCTATGGCTACACCTTC
CAISPAPDSYGYTF
>-|-|14|TRBV12-3/TRBV12-4|TRBJ2-7
TGTGCCAGCAGGGAGGGGGCGCTAGCCCACGAGCAGTACTTC
CASREGALAHEQYF
>few|-|13|TRBV3-1|TRBJ1-2
TGTGCCAGCAGCCAAGTCCGGGGGGATGGCTACACCTTC
CASSQVRGDGYTF
>many|TRBD1|15|TRBV7-9|TRBJ2-3
TGTGCCAGCAGCTTTTCTGGACAGGCCACAGATACGCAGTATTTT
CASSFSGQATDTQYF
>many|-|14|TRBV3-1|TRBJ2-7
TGTGCCAGCAGCCAAGATAGGTTCGGGGACGAGCAGTACTTC
CASSQDRFGDEQYF
>-|TRBD2|16|TRBV19|TRBJ2-5
TGTGCCAGTAGTATTTTGAGCCCCGGGGGAGGGGAGACCCAGTACTTC
CASSILSPGGGETQYF
>-|-|15|TRBV4-1|TRBJ1-1
TGCGCCAGCAGCCAAGATCTAGTGACACTTAATGAAGCTTTCTTT
CASSQDLVTLNEAFF
>-|TRBD1|17|TRBV7-2|TRBJ2-1
TGTGCCAGCAGCTTAGGGTCGCGGGACAGGGGGCTGGATGAGCAGTTCTTC
CASSLGSRDRGLDEQFF
>-|-|13|TRBV10-3|TRBJ2-5
TGTGCCATCAGTGGAGAGGGGGGAGAGACCCAGTACTTC
CAISGEGGETQYF
>-|-|14|TRBV4-1|TRBJ2-2
TGCGCCAGCAGCCAAGATCGCGGGGCCGGGGAGCTGTTTTTT
CASSQDRGAGELFF
>-|TRBD2|16|TRBV7-9|TRBJ2-3
TGTGCCAGCAGCTTAGCGGCGGGGGGCTTAACAGATACGCAGTATTTT
CASSLAAGGLTDTQYF
>-|TRBD2|14|TRBV9|TRBJ2-7
TGTGCCAGCAGCGTAGCAGCGGGGGCCTACGAGCAGTACTTC
CASSVAAGAYEQYF
>-|-|15|TRBV7-2|TRBJ1-2
TGTGCCAGCAGCTTAGCAGAAGGGACCGTTAATGGCTACACCTTC
CASSLAEGTVNGYTF
>-|-|14|TRBV6-6|TRBJ2-1
TGTGCCAGCAGTTCAAACAGGTTCTACAATGAGCAGTTCTTC
CASSSNRFYNEQFF
>-|-|14|TRBV7-9|TRBJ2-5
TGTGCCAGCAGCCACGGGAATTCGAGGGAGACCCAGTACTTC
CASSHGNSRETQYF
>-|-|14|TRBV7-2|TRBJ2-1
TGTGCCAGCAGCTTTGGGATTTCGTACAATGAGCAGTTCTTC
CASSFGISYNEQFF
>-|TRBD2|17|TRBV6-5|TRBJ2-3
TGTGCCAGCAGTTACCCGAGTAGCGGGGGGGACACAGATACGCAGTATTTT
CASSYPSSGGDTDTQYF
>-|-|14|TRBV5-1|TRBJ1-6
TGCGCCAGCAGCGACGGGGGCCGGAATTCACCCCTCCACTTT
CASSDGGRNSPLHF
>many|-|17|TRBV25-1|TRBJ2-5
TGTGCCAGCAGTGGAAGCGGGACAGGAAGACCCGAAGAGACCCAGTACTTC
CASSGSGTGRPEETQYF
>few|TRBD2|16|TRBV5-6|TRBJ2-5
TGTGCCAGCAGCTTGGCGCTAGCGGGGTCCCAAGAGACCCAGTACTTC
CASSLALAGSQETQYF
>few|-|15|TRBV6-1|TRBJ2-6
TGTGCCAGCAGACACCGTAGCTCTGGGGCCAACGTCCTGACTTTC
CASRHRSSGANVLTF
>few|-|14|TRBV21-1|TRBJ1-1
TGTGCCAGCATCGGGGACGGATTGAACACTGAAGCTTTCTTT
CASIGDGLNTEAFF
>-|-|14|TRBV20-1|TRBJ2-3
TGCAGTGCTAGGGATCCGTATAGCACAGATACGCAGTATTTT
CSARDPYSTDTQYF
>many|-|13|TRBV7-9|TRBJ1-2
TGTGCCAGCAGCTTGGTCGGGAACTATGGCTACACCTTC
CASSLVGNYGYTF
>few|-|14|TRBV21-1|TRBJ2-3
TGTGCCAGCAGCAATGAAGGCCCCACAGATACGCAGTATTTT
CASSNEGPTDTQYF
>-|-|16|TRBV5-1|TRBJ2-3
TGCGCCAGCAGCTTGGCCGCGGTGACGGGGACAGATACGCAGTATTTT
CASSLAAVTGTDTQYF
>few|-|14|TRBV27|TRBJ2-5
TGTGCCAGCAGTGTGGAAATGAGTCAAGAGACCCAGTACTTC
CASSVEMSQETQYF
>few|-|14|TRBV5-1|TRBJ1-1
TGCGCCAGCAGCTTGAACAGGCCGAACACTGAAGCTTTCTTT
CASSLNRPNTEAFF
>-|-|13|TRBV7-9|TRBJ2-3
TGTGCCAGCAGCGCACCGACAGGAGATACGCAGTATTTT
CASSAPTGDTQYF
>-|-|12|TRBV20-1|TRBJ1-4
TGCAGTGCTAAAAGCGGAGGAGAAAAACTGTTTTTT
CSAKSGGEKLFF
>few|-|14|TRBV5-1|TRBJ1-5
TGCGCCAGCAGCTTGGATGGGGGCTGGCAGCCCCAGCATTTT
CASSLDGGWQPQHF
>-|TRBD1|13|TRBV10-3|TRBJ2-7
TGTGCCATCAGAGAAACAGGGGTCTACGAGCAGTACTTC
CAIRETGVYEQYF
>few|-|14|TRBV27|TRBJ2-1
TGTGCCAGCAGTTCTAAACCTAGCCAAGCAGAGCAGTTCTTC
CASSSKPSQAEQFF
>few|TRBD1|15|TRBV4-3|TRBJ2-1
TGCGCCAGCAGCCAAGATGAGGGGGCTGGCAATGAGCAGTTCTTC
CASSQDEGAGNEQFF
>-|-|12|TRBV12-3/TRBV12-4|TRBJ1-1
TGTGCCCCAAGGCGGGTGAACACTGAAGCTTTCTTT
CAPRRVNTEAFF
>-|-|14|TRBV6-1|TRBJ1-1
TGTGCCAGCAGTGTGCTCAGGGGCAACACTGAAGCTTTCTTT
CASSVLRGNTEAFF
>few|TRBD1|14|TRBV6-5|TRBJ1-2
TGTGCCAGCAGTCCTCAGACAGGGCTCTATGGCTACACCTTC
CASSPQTGLYGYTF
>-|-|16|TRBV6-5|TRBJ1-6
TGTGCCAGCAGTTACTCGACCCGAGGTTTCAATTCACCCCTCCACTTT
CASSYSTRGFNSPLHF